The clone carrying this T cell receptor beta chain turned up a few times. The antigen remains unidentified. The read gets to within 3 residues of the CDR3 end, and the germline J gene fills in the rest. These data come from a study of T cell clonality in common variable immunodeficiency. Overall study results and limits: Compared with controls, CVID subjects had fewer shared TCRbeta clones. Common variable immunodeficiency TCR beta sequences reportedly had fewer deletions and N-nucleotide insertions.

Libraries were prepared by immunoSEQ multiplex PCR; TCRdb keeps only in-frame clonotypes and omits some of them. There are 25,000 to 30,000 clones in the sample, none observed a single time. The junction had 14 bases not matched to a gene; V was cut back by 1 base and J by 7 bases. The germline V gene encodes CDR1 SGHVS and CDR2 FQNEAQ. The CDR3 runs to 17 residues. The clonotype was recovered from a human donor with common variable immunodeficiency. The material sequenced was peripheral blood mononuclear cells. This chain connects TRBV7-8 to TRBJ1-2; 8 bases agree with TRBD1. The DNA read from the CDR3 is TGTGCCAGCAGCTTAGGTCGAACAGGGGGGGATTTGTTTGGC. Its translation: CASSLGRTGGDLFG. The whole CDR3 reads CASSLGRTGGDLFGYTF.